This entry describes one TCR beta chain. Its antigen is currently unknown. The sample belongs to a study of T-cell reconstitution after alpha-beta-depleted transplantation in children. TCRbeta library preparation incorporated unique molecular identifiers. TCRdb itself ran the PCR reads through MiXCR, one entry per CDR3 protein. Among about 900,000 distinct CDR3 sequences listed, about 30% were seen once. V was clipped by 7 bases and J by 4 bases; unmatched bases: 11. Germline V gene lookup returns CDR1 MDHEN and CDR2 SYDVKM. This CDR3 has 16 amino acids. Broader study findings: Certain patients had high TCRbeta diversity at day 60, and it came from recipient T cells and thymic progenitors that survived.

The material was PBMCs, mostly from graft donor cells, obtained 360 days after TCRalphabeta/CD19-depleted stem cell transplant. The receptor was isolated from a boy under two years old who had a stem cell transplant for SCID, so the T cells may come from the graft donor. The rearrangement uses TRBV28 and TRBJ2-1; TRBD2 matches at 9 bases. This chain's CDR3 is CASNKAGGLGYNEQFF. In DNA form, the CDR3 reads TGTGCCAGCAATAAGGCGGGGGGGCTAGGTTACAATGAGCAGTTCTTC.